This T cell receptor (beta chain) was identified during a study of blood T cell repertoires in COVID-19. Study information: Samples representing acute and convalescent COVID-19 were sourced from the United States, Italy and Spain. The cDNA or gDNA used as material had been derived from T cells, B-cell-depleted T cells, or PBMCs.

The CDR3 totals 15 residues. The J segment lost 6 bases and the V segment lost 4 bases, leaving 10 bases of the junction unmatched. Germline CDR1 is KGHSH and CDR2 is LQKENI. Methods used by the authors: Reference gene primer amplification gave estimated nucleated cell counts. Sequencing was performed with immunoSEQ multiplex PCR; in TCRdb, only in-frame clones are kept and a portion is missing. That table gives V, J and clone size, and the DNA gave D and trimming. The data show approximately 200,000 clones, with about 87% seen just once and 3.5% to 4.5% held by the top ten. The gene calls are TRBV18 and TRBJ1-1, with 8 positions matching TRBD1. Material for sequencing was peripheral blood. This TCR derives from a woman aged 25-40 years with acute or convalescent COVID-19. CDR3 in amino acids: CASSREGQGSAEAFF. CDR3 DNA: TGTGCCAGCTCACGAGAAGGACAGGGATCGGCTGAAGCTTTCTTT.